Presented here are 15 T cell receptor beta chains from one specimen sequenced in a study of shared clonotypes between healthy human individuals. Positive CCR7 selection of CD45RO-negative cells yielded the naive CD8 cells, and terminally differentiated effector memory CD45RA+ cells were excluded. The protocol was immunoSEQ multiplex PCR, while the TCRdb copy is restricted to in-frame clones and leaves out a portion. The sample has roughly 810,000 clones, 96% seen once. Sequenced input: naive CD8+ T cells sorted from blood. These receptor sequences come from a man in his thirties or forties in good health.

The V and J genes are TRBV27 and TRBJ2-3; 11 bases agree with TRBD2. V lost 3 bases, J lost 2 bases, and 19 bases stayed unmatched. In germline, CDR1 is MNHEY, CDR2 SMNVEV (reference sequence). This CDR3 contains 21 residues. The CDR3 DNA reads as TGTGCCAGCAGTTTTCGTTCGGCCCTGCATAGCGGGAGGGATGACACAGATACGCAGTATTTT. This codes for CASSFRSALHSGRDDTDTQYF.

V is TRBV28 and J is TRBJ2-5; D not certain. This CDR3 region has 15 residues. Between the trimmed V and J ends, which lost 5 bases and 1 base, there was a span of 14 bases. The germline V gene encodes CDR1 MDHEN and CDR2 SYDVKM. CDR3 DNA: TGTGCCAGCAGTACCGAGCCTGTCCCCCAAGAGACCCAGTACTTC. Translation: CASSTEPVPQETQYF.

Here the CDR3 DNA reads TGTGCCAGCAGCCAAGAAATCCTCGTTGACAGCTACGAGCAGTACTTC. Translating gives CASSQEILVDSYEQYF. The J gene is TRBJ2-7, the V gene TRBV14, with a weak D call TRBD1 (5 bases). CDR3 length: 16 amino acids. In germline, CDR1 is SGHDN, CDR2 FVKESK. Trimming pared 0 bases from V and 3 bases from J, leaving 15 bases between.

The rearrangement links TRBV27 to TRBJ2-2; 13 nucleotides agree with TRBD2. The CDR3 is 14 residues long. After removal of 10 bases from V and 6 bases from J, the junction contained 5 bases not matched to a gene. Germline loops: CDR1 MNHEY, CDR2 SMNVEV (reference sequence). The CDR3 DNA follows: TGTGCCACCAGACTAGCGGGAGGCCCCGGGGAGCTGTTTTTT. Translated, it gives CATRLAGGPGELFF.

The J gene is TRBJ1-4, the V gene TRBV7-9, with a possible D match to TRBD1 (5 bases). The V end was cut by 8 bases, the J end by 7 bases, with 14 bases between. This CDR3 is built from 13 residues. The germline gives CDR1 SEHNR, CDR2 FQNEAQ (reference sequence). CDR3 DNA: TGTGCCAGCCGGGACGAGTATACTGAAAAACTGTTTTTT. The encoded protein is CASRDEYTEKLFF.

The rearrangement uses TRBV29-1 and TRBJ2-1; TRBD1 or TRBD2 may be the D gene (7 bases each). CDR3 size: 15 residues. Germline V CDR1 and CDR2: SQVTM, ANQGSEA. The ends were cut back, 0 bases at V and 2 bases at J, with 11 bases in the middle. The CDR3 protein is CSVEEQGTTYNEQFF. Here the CDR3 DNA reads TGCAGCGTTGAAGAACAGGGGACTACCTACAATGAGCAGTTCTTC.

The CDR3 is CASSLPTGGEQYF. The CDR3 nucleotides read TGTGCCAGCAGCTTACCGACAGGGGGCGAGCAGTACTTC. The V gene is TRBV7-9, the J gene TRBJ2-7, with TRBD1 identical over 9 bases. CDR1 SEHNR and CDR2 FQNEAQ come from the germline V gene (reference sequence). CDR3 length: 13 residues. V shed 2 bases, J shed 6 bases, and the junction held 2 bases outside the gene matches.

The chain employs TRBV11-1 and TRBJ2-1; 7 positions agree with TRBD2. Germline values: CDR1 SGHAT, CDR2 FQDESV (reference sequence). V was clipped by 5 bases and J by 1 base; unmatched bases: 5. The CDR3 is 15 amino acids. The CDR3 spells CASSQWRGSYNEQFF. CDR3 coding DNA: TGTGCCAGCAGCCAATGGCGGGGGTCCTACAATGAGCAGTTCTTC.

The chain carries TRBV28 and TRBJ1-2, with TRBD1 matching 9 bases. CDR3 length equals 14 residues. Germline V gives CDR1 MDHEN, CDR2 SYDVKM. Losses at the gene ends were 5 bases for V and 2 bases for J; bases not matched to a gene: 3. CDR3 region: CASSRTGDNYGYTF. CDR3 DNA: TGTGCCAGCAGTAGGACAGGGGACAACTATGGCTACACCTTC.

V is TRBV6-5 and J is TRBJ2-5; 8 positions agree with TRBD1. This CDR3 comprises 15 residues. Germline CDR1 reads MNHEY; CDR2 reads SVGAGI. V shed 5 bases and J 2 bases; nucleotides not matched to a gene: 7. The CDR3 coding sequence is TGTGCCAGCAGTCACGTCCGGACAGGGCAAGAGACCCAGTACTTC. Its translation: CASSHVRTGQETQYF.

The CDR3 protein is CASSHRAGPEEQYF. For the CDR3, the DNA is TGCGCCAGCAGCCATCGGGCTGGGCCGGAGGAGCAGTACTTC. The V gene is TRBV4-1, the J gene TRBJ2-7; no firm D call. Per the germline V gene, CDR1 is MGHRA and CDR2 is YSYEKL. This CDR3 is 14 amino acids long. V was trimmed by 3 bases and J by 7 bases, leaving 16 bases between them.

This chain uses TRBV5-1 with TRBJ2-7; D may be TRBD2 (6 bases). The CDR3 contains 17 residues. V was shortened by 3 bases and J by 0 bases, with 19 bases between the two germline ends. Looked up from germline, CDR1 is SGHRS and CDR2 is YFSETQ. This chain's CDR3 is CASSWRPGDIGSYEQYF. CDR3 sequence (DNA): TGCGCCAGCAGCTGGCGACCGGGGGATATCGGCTCCTACGAGCAGTACTTC.

The CDR3 coding sequence is TGCAGCGTTGACTCTTGGCTTGAGAATGAGCAGTTCTTC. It translates to CSVDSWLENEQFF. V is TRBV29-1 and J is TRBJ2-1; D not resolved. CDR3 length: 13 amino acids. Germline CDR1 is SQVTM and CDR2 is ANQGSEA. The V and J ends lost 3 bases and 7 bases respectively, with 13 bases between them.

In its sample, this clone was seen once. The chain links TRBV6-6 to TRBJ2-5; tentatively, D is TRBD1 or TRBD2 (6 bases each). V lost 6 bases and J 5 bases, leaving 16 bases between the germline ends. The CDR3 is 14 residues long. Germline assignment: CDR1 MNHNY and CDR2 SVGAGI (reference sequence). The CDR3 is CASRYEGGRETQYF. In DNA form, the CDR3 reads TGTGCCAGCAGATACGAAGGGGGGCGCGAGACCCAGTACTTC.

The CDR3 DNA is TGCGCCAGCAGTGAGAGGATACTGTACAATGAGCAGTTCTTC. Residues: CASSERILYNEQFF. This rearrangement joins TRBV10-2 to TRBJ2-1; unclear D gene. The CDR3 runs 14 residues. Germline V gene lookup returns CDR1 WSHSY and CDR2 SAAADI. Between the trimmed V and J ends, which lost 2 bases and 4 bases, there was a span of 9 bases.